The clone carrying this T cell receptor beta chain showed up just once. The entry originates in a study of blood T cell repertoires in COVID-19. TCRdb keeps only in-frame clones here, not all; method: immunoSEQ multiplex PCR. The sample yields around 70,000 clones, 80% to 90% seen once. V lost 7 bases and J 0 bases, leaving 15 bases between the germline ends. This CDR3 comprises 15 residues. CDR1 and CDR2 from the germline V gene are SGHRS and YFSETQ. The sequence was obtained from a man between 60 and 75 years old with acute or convalescent COVID-19. The chain couples TRBV5-1 to TRBJ2-3; D may be TRBD2 (6 bases). Input material: peripheral blood. CDR3 sequence reads: CASSIGTPSTDTQYF. In DNA form, the CDR3 reads TGCGCCAGCTCCATCGGGACTCCTAGCACAGATACGCAGTATTTT. Using reference TRBV5-1 and TRBJ2-3 for the parts outside the CDR3, the full variable domain is KAGVTQTPRYLIKTRGQQVTLSCSPISGHRSVSWYQQTPGQGLQFLFEYFSETQRNKGNFPGRFSGRQFSNSRSEMNVSTLELGDSALYLCASSIGTPSTDTQYFGPGTRLTVL.